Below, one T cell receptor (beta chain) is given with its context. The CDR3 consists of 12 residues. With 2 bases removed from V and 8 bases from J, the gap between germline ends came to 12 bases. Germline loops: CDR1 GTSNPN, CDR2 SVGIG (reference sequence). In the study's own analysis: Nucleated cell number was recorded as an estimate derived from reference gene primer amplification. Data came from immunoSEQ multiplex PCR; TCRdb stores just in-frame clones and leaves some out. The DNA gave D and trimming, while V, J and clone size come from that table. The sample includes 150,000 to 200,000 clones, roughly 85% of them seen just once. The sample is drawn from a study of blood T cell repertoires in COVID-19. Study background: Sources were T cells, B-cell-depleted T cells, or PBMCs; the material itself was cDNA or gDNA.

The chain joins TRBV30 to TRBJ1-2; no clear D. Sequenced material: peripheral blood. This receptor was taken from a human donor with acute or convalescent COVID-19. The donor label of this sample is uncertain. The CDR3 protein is CAWSKQSGGYTF. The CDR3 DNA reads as TGTGCCTGGAGTAAACAATCGGGGGGCTACACCTTC.